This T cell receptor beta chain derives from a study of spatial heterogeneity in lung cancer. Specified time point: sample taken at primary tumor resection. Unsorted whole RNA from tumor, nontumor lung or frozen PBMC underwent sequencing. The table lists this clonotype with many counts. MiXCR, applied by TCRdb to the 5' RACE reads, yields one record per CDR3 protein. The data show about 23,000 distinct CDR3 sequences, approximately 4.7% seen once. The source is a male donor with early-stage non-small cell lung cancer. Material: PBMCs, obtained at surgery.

The CDR3 DNA reads TGTGCCAGCAGTATCGGGACGGATTACAATGAGCAGTTCTTC. Translation gives CASSIGTDYNEQFF. This chain links TRBV12-3 or TRBV12-4 with TRBJ2-1, with D tentatively TRBD1 or TRBD2 (5 bases each). The CDR3 runs to 14 residues. V was trimmed by 5 bases and J by 4 bases, leaving 12 bases between them.